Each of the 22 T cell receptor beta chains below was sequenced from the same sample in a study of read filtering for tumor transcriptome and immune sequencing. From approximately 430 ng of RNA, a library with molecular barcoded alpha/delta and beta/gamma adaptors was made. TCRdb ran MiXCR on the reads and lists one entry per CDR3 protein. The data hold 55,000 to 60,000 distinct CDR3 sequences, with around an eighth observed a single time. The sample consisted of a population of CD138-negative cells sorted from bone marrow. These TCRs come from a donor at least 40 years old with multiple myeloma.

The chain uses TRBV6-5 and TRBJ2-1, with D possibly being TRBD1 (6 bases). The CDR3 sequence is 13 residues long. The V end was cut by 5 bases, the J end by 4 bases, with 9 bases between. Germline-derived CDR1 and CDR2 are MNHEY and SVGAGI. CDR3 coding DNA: TGTGCCAGCAGTCCCGGACAGTACAATGAGCAGTTCTTC. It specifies CASSPGQYNEQFF.

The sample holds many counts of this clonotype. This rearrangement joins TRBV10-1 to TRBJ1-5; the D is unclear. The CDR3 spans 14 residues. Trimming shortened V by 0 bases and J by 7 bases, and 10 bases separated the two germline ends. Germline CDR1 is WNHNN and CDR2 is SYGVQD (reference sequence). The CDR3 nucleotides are TGCGCCAGCAGTGAGTCGGGTAGGGCGCAGCCCCAGCATTTT. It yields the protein CASSESGRAQPQHF.

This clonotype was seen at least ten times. In DNA form, the CDR3 reads TGTGCCAGCAGTGCTAGGACAGCGCAAGAGACCCAGTACTTC. It codes for CASSARTAQETQYF. The V gene is TRBV2, the J gene TRBJ2-5, with D possibly matching TRBD1 (6 bases). Per germline, CDR1 SNHLY and CDR2 FYNNEI. V lost 4 bases and J 2 bases, leaving 11 bases between the germline ends. This CDR3 spans 14 amino acids.

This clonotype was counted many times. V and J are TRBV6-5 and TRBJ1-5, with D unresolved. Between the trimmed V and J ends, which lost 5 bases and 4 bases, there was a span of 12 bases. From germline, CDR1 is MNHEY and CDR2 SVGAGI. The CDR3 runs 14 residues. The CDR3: CASSPRRDNQPQHF. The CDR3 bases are TGTGCCAGCAGTCCCCGTAGGGATAATCAGCCCCAGCATTTT.

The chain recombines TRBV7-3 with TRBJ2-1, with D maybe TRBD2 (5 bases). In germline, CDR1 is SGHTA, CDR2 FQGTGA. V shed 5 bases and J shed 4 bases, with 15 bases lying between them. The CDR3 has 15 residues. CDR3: CASSPDGDGYNEQFF. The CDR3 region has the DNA TGTGCCAGCAGCCCCGACGGGGATGGGTACAATGAGCAGTTCTTC. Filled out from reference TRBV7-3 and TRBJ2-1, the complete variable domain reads GAGVSQTPSNKVTEKGKYVELRCDPISGHTALYWYRQSLGQGPEFLIYFQGTGAADDSGLPNDRFFAVRPEGSVSTLKIQRTERGDSAVYLCASSPDGDGYNEQFFGPGTRLTVL.

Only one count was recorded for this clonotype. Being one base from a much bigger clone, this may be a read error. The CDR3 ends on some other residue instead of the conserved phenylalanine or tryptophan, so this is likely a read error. DNA for the CDR3: TGTGCCAGCAGTTACCCCGGGACAGAGACCCAGTACCTC. Protein product: CASSYPGTETQYL. The rearrangement links TRBV6-5 to TRBJ2-5; either TRBD1 or TRBD2 may supply D (5 bases each). From germline, CDR1 is MNHEY and CDR2 SVGAGI. Trimming pared 2 bases from V and 4 bases from J, leaving 8 bases between. The CDR3 spans 13 residues.

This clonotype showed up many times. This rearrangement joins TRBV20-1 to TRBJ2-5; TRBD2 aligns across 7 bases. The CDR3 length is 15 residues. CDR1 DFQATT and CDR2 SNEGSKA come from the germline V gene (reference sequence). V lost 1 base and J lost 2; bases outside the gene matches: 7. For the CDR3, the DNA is TGCAGTGCTAGAGCGGGACTACGGGGGCAAGAGACCCAGTACTTC. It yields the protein CSARAGLRGQETQYF.

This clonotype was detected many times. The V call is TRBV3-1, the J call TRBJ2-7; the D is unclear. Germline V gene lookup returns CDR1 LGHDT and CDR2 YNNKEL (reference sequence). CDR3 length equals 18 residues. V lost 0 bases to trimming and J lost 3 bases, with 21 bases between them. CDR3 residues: CASSQDQKGSTMRYEQYF. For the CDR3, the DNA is TGTGCCAGCAGCCAAGATCAAAAGGGTAGCACTATGCGCTACGAGCAGTACTTC.

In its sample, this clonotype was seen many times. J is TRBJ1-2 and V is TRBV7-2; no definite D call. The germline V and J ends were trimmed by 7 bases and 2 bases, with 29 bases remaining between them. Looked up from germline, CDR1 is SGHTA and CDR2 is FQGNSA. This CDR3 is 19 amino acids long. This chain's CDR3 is CASTTLRPFTHVANYGYTF. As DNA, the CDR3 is TGTGCCAGCACCACCCTAAGACCCTTTACGCACGTCGCCAACTATGGCTACACCTTC.

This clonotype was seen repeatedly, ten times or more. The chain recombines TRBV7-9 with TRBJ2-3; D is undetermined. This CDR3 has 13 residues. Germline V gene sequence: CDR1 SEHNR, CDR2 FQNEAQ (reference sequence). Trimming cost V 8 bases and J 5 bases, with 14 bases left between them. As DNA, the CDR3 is TGTGCCAGCCTCAGAGGAGCTGAAGATACGCAGTATTTT. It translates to CASLRGAEDTQYF.

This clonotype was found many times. CDR3 residues: CSASGDRMRRDQPQHF. For the CDR3, the DNA is TGCAGTGCCTCAGGGGACAGGATGAGAAGGGATCAGCCCCAGCATTTT. The chain links TRBV20-1 to TRBJ1-5; 8 bases are shared with TRBD1. The CDR3 contains 16 residues. V shed 6 bases, J shed 5 bases, and the junction held 15 bases outside the gene matches. Germline V gene sequence: CDR1 DFQATT, CDR2 SNEGSKA (reference sequence).

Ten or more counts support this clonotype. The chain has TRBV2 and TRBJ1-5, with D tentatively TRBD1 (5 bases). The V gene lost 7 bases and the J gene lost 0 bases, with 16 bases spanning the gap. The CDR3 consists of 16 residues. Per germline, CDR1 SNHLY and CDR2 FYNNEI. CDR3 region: CASTGGRPNSNQPQHF. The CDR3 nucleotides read TGTGCCAGCACCGGGGGACGGCCGAATAGCAATCAGCCCCAGCATTTT. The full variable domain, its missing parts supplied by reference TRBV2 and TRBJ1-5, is EPEVTQTPSHQVTQMGQEVILRCVPISNHLYFYWYRQILGQKVEFLVSFYNNEISEKSEIFDDQFSVERPDGSNFTLKIRSTKLEDSAMYFCASTGGRPNSNQPQHFGDGTRLSIL.

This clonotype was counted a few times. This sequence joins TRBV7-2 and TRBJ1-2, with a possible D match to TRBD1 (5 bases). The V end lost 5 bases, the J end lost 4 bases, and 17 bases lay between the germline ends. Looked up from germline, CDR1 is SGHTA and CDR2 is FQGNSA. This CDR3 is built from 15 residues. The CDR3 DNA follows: TGTGCCAGCAGCCACCCTTCTCAGGGCCCCTATGGCTACACCTTC. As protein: CASSHPSQGPYGYTF.

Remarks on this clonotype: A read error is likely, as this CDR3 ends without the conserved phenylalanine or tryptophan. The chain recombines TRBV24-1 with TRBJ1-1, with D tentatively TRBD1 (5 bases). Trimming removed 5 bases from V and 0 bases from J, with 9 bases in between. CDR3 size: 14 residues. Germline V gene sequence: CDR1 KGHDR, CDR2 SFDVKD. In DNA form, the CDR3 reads TGTGCCACCAGTGGCGGGACCCTGAACACTGAAGCTTTCCTT. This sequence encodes CATSGGTLNTEAFL.

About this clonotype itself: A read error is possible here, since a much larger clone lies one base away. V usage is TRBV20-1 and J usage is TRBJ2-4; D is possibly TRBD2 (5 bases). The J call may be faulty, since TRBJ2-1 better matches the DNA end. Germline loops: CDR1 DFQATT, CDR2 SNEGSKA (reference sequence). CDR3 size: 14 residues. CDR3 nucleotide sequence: TGCAGTGCTAGAGATTCCCTAGCCAAAAACATTCAGTTCTTC. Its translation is CSARDSLAKNIQFF.

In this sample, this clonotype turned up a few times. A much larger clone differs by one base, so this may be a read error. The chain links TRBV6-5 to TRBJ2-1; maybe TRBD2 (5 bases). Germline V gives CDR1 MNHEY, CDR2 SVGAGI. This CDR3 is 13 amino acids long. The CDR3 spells CASRIGGTNGQFF. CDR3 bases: TGTGCCAGCAGGATCGGAGGTACAAATGGGCAGTTCTTC.

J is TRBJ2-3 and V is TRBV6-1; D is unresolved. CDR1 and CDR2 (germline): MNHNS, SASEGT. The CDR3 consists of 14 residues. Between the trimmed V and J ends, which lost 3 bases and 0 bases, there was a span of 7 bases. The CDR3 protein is CASSDRPSTDTQYF. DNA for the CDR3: TGTGCCAGCAGTGACAGGCCTAGCACAGATACGCAGTATTTT.

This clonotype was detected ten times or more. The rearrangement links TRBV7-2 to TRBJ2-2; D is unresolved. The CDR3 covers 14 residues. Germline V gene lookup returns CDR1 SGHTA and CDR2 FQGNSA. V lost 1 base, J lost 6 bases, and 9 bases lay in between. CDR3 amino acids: CASSLGSGSGELFF. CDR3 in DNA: TGTGCCAGCAGCTTAGGTTCCGGGTCCGGGGAGCTGTTTTTT. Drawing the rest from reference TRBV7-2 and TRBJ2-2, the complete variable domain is GAGVSQSPSNKVTEKGKDVELRCDPISGHTALYWYRQSLGQGLEFLIYFQGNSAPDKSGLPSDRFSAERTGGSVSTLTIQRTQQEDSAVYLCASSLGSGSGELFFGEGSRLTVL.

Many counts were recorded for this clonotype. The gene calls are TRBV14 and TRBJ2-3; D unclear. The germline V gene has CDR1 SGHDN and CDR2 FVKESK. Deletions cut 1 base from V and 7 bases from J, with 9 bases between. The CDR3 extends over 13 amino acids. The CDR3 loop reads CASSQVLVNTQYF. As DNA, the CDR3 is TGTGCCAGCAGCCAAGTTCTAGTAAATACGCAGTATTTT.

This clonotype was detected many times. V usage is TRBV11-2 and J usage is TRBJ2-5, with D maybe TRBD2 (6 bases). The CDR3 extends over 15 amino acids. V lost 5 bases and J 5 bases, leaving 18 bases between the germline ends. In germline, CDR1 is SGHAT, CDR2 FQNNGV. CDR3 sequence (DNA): TGTGCCAGCAGCCCCAAATCCAGGGACTGGGAGACCCAGTACTTC. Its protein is CASSPKSRDWETQYF.

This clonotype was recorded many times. The DNA for the CDR3 is TGCGCCAGCAGTAACCGGGACAGGGCGTCTATCCCCCGTGAAAAACTGTTTTTT. This translates into CASSNRDRASIPREKLFF. V usage is TRBV10-2 and J usage is TRBJ1-4, with 9 bases identical to TRBD1. J was trimmed by 7 bases and V by 5 bases; bases with no gene match: 17. From germline, CDR1 is WSHSY and CDR2 SAAADI. CDR3 size: 18 residues.

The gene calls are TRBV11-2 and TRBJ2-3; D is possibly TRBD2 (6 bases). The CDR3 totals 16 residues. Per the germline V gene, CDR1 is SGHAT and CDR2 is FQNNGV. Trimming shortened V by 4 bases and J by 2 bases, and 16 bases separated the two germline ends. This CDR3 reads CASSSHGLSFTDTQYF. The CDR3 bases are TGTGCCAGCAGCTCCCATGGACTATCTTTCACAGATACGCAGTATTTT.